The rows below give T cell receptor beta chains drawn from one sample of a study of regulatory T cells in long-lasting Graves disease. MiXCR, run by TCRdb on the multiplex PCR reads, gives a single entry per CDR3 protein. The table includes about 660,000 distinct CDR3 sequences, about 30% detected once. Sequenced here: peripheral blood mononuclear cells (PBMCs), sampled when the disease was refractory, from a patient treated with antithyroid drugs. These receptors were collected from a female donor with Graves disease. Each CDR3 is given with its conserved first and last residue. A D gene is named only where the DNA matches it firmly. Only part of the rows carry a size: once, few, many, or a class if the clone is expanded.

j_call,v_call,clone_size,d_call,cdr3_aa,cdr3_nt
TRBJ1-1,TRBV28,many,.,CASSLQTEAFF,TGTGCCAGCAGCCTCCAAACTGAAGCTTTCTTT
TRBJ1-4,TRBV29-1,.,TRBD1,CSVDSDRGDEKLFF,TGCAGCGTTGATTCGGACAGGGGGGATGAAAAACTGTTTTTT
TRBJ1-2,TRBV7-9,few,.,CASSPQPNYGYTF,TGTGCCAGCAGCCCCCAACCAAACTATGGCTACACCTTC
TRBJ2-5,TRBV20-1,few,.,CSARDVETQYF,TGCAGTGCTAGAGATGTCGAGACCCAGTACTTC
TRBJ2-5,TRBV19,.,TRBD1,CASTPGGETQYF,TGTGCCAGTACCCCAGGGGGAGAGACCCAGTACTTC
TRBJ1-1,TRBV6-1,many,TRBD1,CASSEPGQGSTEAFF,TGTGCCAGCAGTGAACCAGGACAGGGGAGCACTGAAGCTTTCTTT
TRBJ1-1,TRBV29-1,few,TRBD1,CSVVGTGDTEAFF,TGCAGCGTGGTCGGGACAGGGGACACTGAAGCTTTCTTT
TRBJ1-1,TRBV10-3,few,TRBD1,CAISPDRDEAFF,TGTGCCATCAGCCCTGACAGGGACGAAGCTTTCTTT
TRBJ1-2,TRBV11-2,few,TRBD1,CASSTTGQGNYGYTF,TGTGCCAGCAGCACAACTGGACAGGGGAACTATGGCTACACCTTC
TRBJ1-1,TRBV20-1,.,.,CSAGNRDMRTEAFF,TGCAGTGCTGGGAACCGGGATATGAGGACTGAAGCTTTCTTT
TRBJ1-4,TRBV7-8,.,TRBD1,CASSLQRQGAGEKLFF,TGTGCCAGCAGCTTGCAAAGACAGGGGGCTGGTGAAAAACTGTTTTTT
TRBJ1-2,TRBV6-2/TRBV6-3,few,.,CASSYSSSYNYGYTF,TGTGCCAGCAGTTACAGCAGCTCATATAACTATGGCTACACCTTC
TRBJ1-5,TRBV19,.,.,CASSLRLYSNQPQHF,TGTGCCAGTAGTCTACGGTTATATAGCAATCAGCCCCAGCATTTT
TRBJ2-2,TRBV3-1,few,.,CASSQAGASGELFF,TGTGCCAGCAGCCAAGCGGGGGCAAGCGGGGAGCTGTTTTTT
TRBJ2-7,TRBV2,.,TRBD2,CASSSAGGRYEQYF,TGTGCCAGCAGCTCTGCGGGAGGGAGGTACGAGCAGTACTTC
TRBJ2-5,TRBV7-2,.,TRBD1,CASSLVGGTAETQYF,TGTGCCAGCAGCTTAGTGGGTGGGACAGCAGAGACCCAGTACTTC
TRBJ1-4,TRBV4-2,.,TRBD1,CASSQGDSAATNEKLFF,TGTGCCAGCAGCCAAGGGGACAGCGCTGCAACTAATGAAAAACTGTTTTTT
TRBJ1-1,TRBV5-5,.,.,CASSFIPTGLMNTEAFF,TGTGCCAGCAGCTTCATCCCGACGGGCCTCATGAACACTGAAGCTTTCTTT
TRBJ2-1,TRBV5-1,.,TRBD2,CASSLALAGNEQFF,TGCGCCAGCAGCTTGGCTCTAGCGGGGAATGAGCAGTTCTTC
TRBJ2-6,TRBV15,many,TRBD1,CATGQPKSSGANVLTF,TGTGCCACGGGACAGCCAAAGTCCTCTGGGGCCAACGTCCTGACTTTC
TRBJ1-1,TRBV19,few,.,CASSIIMNTEAFF,TGTGCCAGTAGTATAATCATGAACACTGAAGCTTTCTTT
TRBJ1-2,TRBV19,many,TRBD1,CATRQGYGYTF,TGTGCCACTCGACAGGGGTATGGCTACACCTTC
TRBJ2-7,TRBV5-1,.,TRBD2,CASSLGASGSTYEQYF,TGCGCCAGCAGCTTGGGTGCTAGCGGGAGTACCTACGAGCAGTACTTC
TRBJ1-1,TRBV14,.,.,CASSQDGGRYTEAFF,TGTGCCAGCAGCCAAGATGGTGGGAGATACACTGAAGCTTTCTTT
TRBJ2-7,TRBV3-1,once,.,CASSRTTGNSYEQYF,TGTGCCAGCAGCCGGACCACAGGGAATAGCTACGAGCAGTACTTC